This record covers a single T cell receptor (beta chain). Antigen unknown. The data stem from a study of T cells in Graves' hyperthyroidism and ophthalmopathy. Study-wide findings and caveats: Blood also held most thyroid clonotypes expanded beyond 0.001. Ophthalmopathy was told apart from stable hyperthyroidism by a 13 V-J model.

Amplified regions were TCR beta CDR3 sequences from RNA transcripts. The HTBI primer set served for first-round RT-PCR of the TCR CDR3. MiXCR, run by TCRdb on the multiplex PCR reads, gives a single entry per CDR3 protein. The sample has roughly 640,000 distinct CDR3 sequences, 15% to 20% seen once. PBMCs were sourced from more than 9 ml fresh peripheral blood. Germline CDR1 reads SQVTM; CDR2 reads ANQGSEA. CDR3 length equals 12 residues. V lost 5 bases and J lost 5, with 12 bases in between. The gene calls are TRBV29-1 and TRBJ1-1, with D unclear. Sequences were obtained from blood. The sequence was collected from a woman between 40 and 50 years old with Graves' ophthalmopathy. DNA for the CDR3: TGCAGCGTTTCGGACCTGAGGACTGAAGCTTTCTTT. Translating it yields CSVSDLRTEAFF.